Each of the 21 T cell receptor beta chains below was sequenced from the same sample in a study of CD4 T cells in relation to SARS-CoV-2 and coronaviruses. Produced via immunoSEQ multiplex PCR; TCRdb's table is partial and in-frame only. Altogether about 37,000 clones are present, approximately 85% being singletons, with the ten largest covering roughly 3%. The sequencing sample was made of memory CD4+ T cells from PBMCs. The origin of the receptors is an adult with COVID-19.

This clone has only a few counts. The rearrangement links TRBV28 to TRBJ2-1; perhaps D is TRBD1 or TRBD2 (6 bases each). CDR1 is MDHEN, CDR2 SYDVKM, per germline. The CDR3 covers 16 residues. Between the trimmed V and J ends, which lost 9 bases and 0 bases, there was a span of 18 bases. The CDR3 DNA reads TGTGCCAGTATGCCCGGGGGCTCGAGCTCCTACAATGAGCAGTTCTTC. It specifies CASMPGGSSSYNEQFF.

The rearrangement joins TRBV13 to TRBJ2-5; 11 positions match TRBD2. Germline V gene data show CDR1 as PRHDT and CDR2 as FYEKMQ (reference sequence). V trimming: 5 bases; J trimming: 2 bases; junction bases outside the gene matches: 7. The CDR3 sequence is 16 residues long. The CDR3 loop reads CASSPKGLAAQETQYF. The CDR3 DNA reads as TGTGCCAGCAGCCCGAAGGGACTAGCGGCTCAAGAGACCCAGTACTTC.

The DNA of the CDR3 is TGTGCCAGCAGTGAAGGTCCTGGGGGGTTTGGACAAGAGACCCAGTACTTC. This encodes CASSEGPGGFGQETQYF. The V gene is TRBV6-1, the J gene TRBJ2-5, with a possible D match to TRBD2 (6 bases). Deletions cut 1 base from V and 2 bases from J, with 17 bases between. The CDR3 loop spans 17 amino acids. Germline CDR1 is MNHNS and CDR2 is SASEGT.

The chain uses TRBV6-4 and TRBJ2-3, with a possible D match to TRBD2 (5 bases). This CDR3 is 14 amino acids long. V was clipped by 8 bases and J by 5 bases, with 17 bases between them. The germline V gene encodes CDR1 MRHNA and CDR2 SNTAGT. CDR3 coding DNA: TGTGCCAGCGCACGAACCGGGGATCGAGATACGCAGTATTTT. Encoded protein: CASARTGDRDTQYF.

V usage is TRBV4-1 and J usage is TRBJ1-1; D not resolved. This CDR3 contains 15 residues. Germline CDR1 is MGHRA and CDR2 is YSYEKL. Trimming took 2 bases from V and 0 from J, leaving 10 bases between them. CDR3: CASSQSGSLNTEAFF. The CDR3 DNA reads as TGCGCCAGCAGCCAATCTGGGTCATTGAACACTGAAGCTTTCTTT.

This chain connects TRBV7-6 to TRBJ1-3; no clear D gene. Germline V gene lookup returns CDR1 SGHVS and CDR2 FNYEAQ. The length of the CDR3 is 18 residues. Trimming cost V 2 bases and J 0 bases, with 17 bases left between them. The CDR3 coding sequence is TGTGCCAGCAGCTTAACCGCGCCCGGCCCTCCCTCTGGAAACACCATATATTTT. It codes for CASSLTAPGPPSGNTIYF.

CDR3 region: CASSPLQGASNEQFF. The CDR3 DNA follows: TGTGCCAGCTCACCATTACAGGGGGCGAGTAATGAGCAGTTCTTC. This chain uses TRBV18 with TRBJ2-1; 9 bases are shared with TRBD1. This CDR3 region has 15 residues. Germline V gene data show CDR1 as KGHSH and CDR2 as LQKENI. J gave up 7 bases and V 2 bases, and 6 bases lay outside the gene matches. Complete variable domain (other parts from reference TRBV18 and TRBJ2-1): NAGVMQNPRHLVRRRGQEARLRCSPMKGHSHVYWYRQLPEEGLKFMVYLQKENIIDESGMPKERFSAEFPKEGPSILRIQQVVRGDSAAYFCASSPLQGASNEQFFGPGTRLTVL.

V gene TRBV4-1 combines with J gene TRBJ2-7; TRBD2 aligns across 7 bases. V shed 7 bases and J 3 bases; nucleotides not matched to a gene: 15. The CDR3 totals 16 residues. Germline CDR1 reads MGHRA; CDR2 reads YSYEKL. CDR3 residues: CASTSPTSGGGYEQYF. As DNA, the CDR3 is TGCGCCAGCACCTCCCCCACTTCGGGAGGCGGCTACGAGCAGTACTTC.

This clone was observed once. The V and J genes are TRBV9 and TRBJ1-2; the D gene is possibly TRBD1 (6 bases). Trimming left V 5 bases short and J 4 bases short, with 15 bases between. Per the germline V gene, CDR1 is SGDLS and CDR2 is YYNGEE. CDR3 length equals 14 residues. In DNA, the CDR3 is TGTGCCAGCAGTCAAAACAGGGCCCCCTATGGCTACACCTTC. Translating gives CASSQNRAPYGYTF.

The rearrangement links TRBV5-4 to TRBJ1-2; D unresolved. Germline V gene sequence: CDR1 SGHNT, CDR2 YYREEE (reference sequence). Trimming cost V 3 bases and J 6 bases, with 21 bases left between them. The CDR3 extends over 16 amino acids. The CDR3 protein is CASSSLSGISAHGYTF. In DNA, the CDR3 is TGTGCCAGCAGCTCTTTGTCTGGGATCTCCGCTCATGGCTACACCTTC.

CDR3 nucleotides: TGTGCCAGCAGCTCTCCGGGACAGGGGATTGGCTACACCTTC. Amino acid sequence: CASSSPGQGIGYTF. The chain joins TRBV7-9 to TRBJ1-2; the match to TRBD1 covers 10 bases. There are 14 residues in the CDR3. The V segment lost 4 bases and the J segment 7 bases; nucleotides outside the gene matches: 6. The germline V gene encodes CDR1 SEHNR and CDR2 FQNEAQ (reference sequence). Variable domain in full (rest from reference TRBV7-9 and TRBJ1-2): DTGVSQNPRHKITKRGQNVTFRCDPISEHNRLYWYRQTLGQGPEFLTYFQNEAQLEKSRLLSDRFSAERPKGSFSTLEIQRTEQGDSAMYLCASSSPGQGIGYTFGSGTRLTVV.

This clone was detected once. This chain links TRBV24-1 with TRBJ2-1; 11 nucleotides line up with TRBD2. Germline loops: CDR1 KGHDR, CDR2 SFDVKD. V was pared by 7 bases and J by 8 bases, with 6 bases of the junction left unmatched. The CDR3 extends over 14 amino acids. The CDR3 loop is CATRDVAGGDEQFF. The CDR3 DNA reads as TGTGCCACCAGGGACGTAGCGGGAGGGGATGAGCAGTTCTTC.

The chain combines TRBV7-2 with TRBJ2-3, with D uncertain. Germline-derived CDR1 and CDR2 are SGHTA and FQGNSA. The length of the CDR3 is 13 residues. Trimming cost V 1 base and J 0 bases, with 2 bases left between them. The CDR3 DNA reads as TGTGCCAGCAGCTTAGGGAGCACAGATACGCAGTATTTT. Translation gives CASSLGSTDTQYF.

This clone was recorded only once. This chain connects TRBV15 to TRBJ2-7; D gene unclear. V dropped 1 base and J dropped 3 bases, with 7 bases sitting between them. The germline V gene encodes CDR1 LNHNV and CDR2 YYDKDF (reference sequence). This CDR3 comprises 13 residues. This CDR3 is CATSRGSYYEQYF. The DNA for the CDR3 is TGTGCCACCAGCAGAGGGAGCTACTACGAGCAGTACTTC.

V and J are TRBV3-1 (or the pseudogene TRBV3-2) and TRBJ2-1, with 7 nucleotides matching TRBD2. After removal of 3 bases from V and 9 bases from J, the junction contained 2 bases not matched to a gene. CDR3 length: 12 residues. Germline CDR1 is LGHDT and CDR2 is YNNKEL (reference sequence). This CDR3 reads CASSHREGEQFF. In DNA, the CDR3 is TGTGCCAGCAGCCACAGGGAGGGTGAGCAGTTCTTC.

The chain joins TRBV28 to TRBJ1-5, with D possibly TRBD1 on 6 matching bases. Trimming pared 7 bases from V and 0 bases from J, leaving 16 bases between. This CDR3 has 16 residues. In germline, CDR1 is MDHEN, CDR2 SYDVKM. CDR3 bases: TGTGCCAGCATCATAGGGGGGGCCCCTAGCAATCAGCCCCAGCATTTT. Protein: CASIIGGAPSNQPQHF. Together with reference TRBV28 and TRBJ1-5, the CDR3 gives the full variable domain: DVKVTQSSRYLVKRTGEKVFLECVQDMDHENMFWYRQDPGLGLRLIYFSYDVKMKEKGDIPEGYSVSREKKERFSLILESASTNQTSMYLCASIIGGAPSNQPQHFGDGTRLSIL.

This clone was seen only once. V usage is TRBV19 and J usage is TRBJ1-2; tentatively, D is TRBD1 (5 bases). CDR3 length: 13 amino acids. Germline V gene data show CDR1 as LNHDA and CDR2 as SQIVND (reference sequence). Trimming pared 0 bases from V and 4 bases from J, leaving 6 bases between. CDR3 in amino acids: CASSIDRAYGYTF. The CDR3 DNA sequence: TGTGCCAGTAGTATAGACAGGGCCTATGGCTACACCTTC.

The rearrangement links TRBV6-5 to TRBJ2-2; D call uncertain. The germline V gene has CDR1 MNHEY and CDR2 SVGAGI. This CDR3 spans 13 amino acids. V lost 6 bases and J lost 5, with 10 bases in between. The CDR3 spells CASRQLATGELFF. The CDR3 bases are TGTGCCAGCAGGCAATTGGCGACCGGGGAGCTGTTTTTT.

This clone was detected once. The rearrangement links TRBV6-6 to TRBJ2-1, with 7 bases fitting TRBD1. Germline lookup yields CDR1 MNHNY and CDR2 SVGAGI (reference sequence). With V trimmed by 5 bases and J by 1 base, 20 bases remained unmatched. CDR3 length: 20 amino acids. CDR3 in DNA: TGTGCCAGCAGTCATAGCGACAGGGTTGGATACACCGAATCCTACAATGAGCAGTTCTTC. Translated, it gives CASSHSDRVGYTESYNEQFF.

The chain's CDR3 is CASSVAGIGSSTIYF. Written as DNA, the CDR3 is TGTGCCAGCAGCGTAGCTGGCATCGGTTCGAGCACCATATATTTT. The chain joins TRBV9 to TRBJ1-3, with D unclear. In germline, CDR1 is SGDLS, CDR2 YYNGEE. V was pared by 0 bases and J by 9 bases, with 16 bases between. The CDR3 is 15 residues long.

The CDR3 sequence is CASSQEVGFQETQYF. CDR3 bases: TGTGCCAGCAGCCAAGAAGTGGGGTTCCAAGAGACCCAGTACTTC. The gene calls are TRBV4-2 and TRBJ2-5; D unresolved. The V gene lost 0 bases and the J gene lost 1 base, with 9 bases spanning the gap. CDR3 size: 15 residues. CDR1 and CDR2 from the germline V gene are LGHNA and YNFKEQ.